The 19 T cell receptor beta chains presented below share a single source sample, sequenced in a study of OX40 agonist ivuxolimab in advanced cancers. The repertoire was sequenced with immunoSEQ multiplex PCR; TCRdb's copy has only in-frame clones and lacks some. The sample carries about 93,000 clones, about 90% recorded once. Sequencing was performed on CD4+ or CD8+ T cells sorted from blood, taken in a trial of the OX40 agonist ivuxolimab. Every receptor here comes from an adult with an advanced solid tumor such as melanoma, head and neck, liver or kidney cancer.

The chain employs TRBV6-5 and TRBJ2-5; 9 bases agree with TRBD2. Per the germline V gene, CDR1 is MNHEY and CDR2 is SVGAGI. After removal of 6 bases from V and 1 base from J, the junction contained 6 bases not matched to a gene. The CDR3 has 15 residues. DNA for the CDR3: TGTGCCAGCAGATCCGGAGCGGGGGGCCAAGAGACCCAGTACTTC. Encoded protein: CASRSGAGGQETQYF.

The chain recombines TRBV30 with TRBJ1-5; TRBD1 matches at 9 bases. The V gene end was trimmed by 0 bases and the J gene end by 0 bases; junction bases not matched to a gene: 6. Germline loops: CDR1 GTSNPN, CDR2 SVGIG (reference sequence). The CDR3 is 17 amino acids. CDR3 protein: CAWSVDRGKFSNQPQHF. The CDR3 DNA reads TGTGCCTGGAGTGTTGACAGGGGGAAATTTAGCAATCAGCCCCAGCATTTT.

The chain couples TRBV7-3 to TRBJ1-1, with 8 bases aligning to TRBD1. This CDR3 spans 16 amino acids. J gave up 0 bases and V 2 bases, and 5 bases lay outside the gene matches. CDR1 is SGHTA and CDR2 is FQGTGA in the germline V gene. CDR3 coding DNA: TGTGCCAGCAGCTTAGACGGGGGACAGGTGAACACTGAAGCTTTCTTT. Amino acids: CASSLDGGQVNTEAFF.

This rearrangement joins TRBV13 to TRBJ2-5; maybe TRBD1 (6 bases). This CDR3 contains 11 residues. With 5 bases removed from V and 5 bases from J, the gap between germline ends came to 6 bases. CDR1 PRHDT and CDR2 FYEKMQ come from the germline V gene (reference sequence). CDR3 sequence reads: CASSQGETQYF. The CDR3 coding sequence is TGTGCCAGCAGCCAGGGGGAGACCCAGTACTTC.

CDR3 residues: CASSPNAIRENKYF. The CDR3 nucleotides are TGTGCCAGCAGCCCAAATGCAATACGGGAGAACAAGTATTTT. This chain joins TRBV11-1 and TRBJ2-3; tentative D call: TRBD2 (6 bases). Germline-derived CDR1 and CDR2 are SGHAT and FQDESV (reference sequence). The CDR3 is 14 amino acids. The germline V and J ends were trimmed by 5 bases and 13 bases, with 22 bases remaining between them.

V usage is TRBV6-5 and J usage is TRBJ2-7; TRBD1 might be the D (5 bases). V was trimmed by 0 bases and J by 0 bases, leaving 6 bases between them. There are 14 residues in the CDR3. Germline CDR1 and CDR2: MNHEY and SVGAGI. CDR3 amino acids: CASSYSDTSYEQYF. The CDR3 DNA is TGTGCCAGCAGTTACTCGGACACCTCCTACGAGCAGTACTTC.

This clone has just one count. The rearrangement joins TRBV28 to TRBJ2-7; D might be TRBD1 or TRBD2, each matching 5 bases. The CDR3 spans 14 residues. With 0 bases removed from V and 3 bases from J, the gap between germline ends came to 9 bases. Looked up from germline, CDR1 is MDHEN and CDR2 is SYDVKM. CDR3 coding DNA: TGTGCCAGCAGTTTATGGGGGGACGGCTACGAGCAGTACTTC. This translates into CASSLWGDGYEQYF.

This sequence joins TRBV5-1 and TRBJ2-7; TRBD2 matches at 12 bases. This CDR3 contains 16 residues. The J segment lost 4 bases and the V segment lost 5 bases, leaving 10 bases of the junction unmatched. From germline, CDR1 is SGHRS and CDR2 YFSETQ. The CDR3 sequence: CASRVSSGRVPYEQYF. The CDR3 DNA reads as TGCGCCAGCAGAGTCTCTAGCGGGAGGGTCCCGTACGAGCAGTACTTC. Drawing the rest from reference TRBV5-1 and TRBJ2-7, the complete variable domain is KAGVTQTPRYLIKTRGQQVTLSCSPISGHRSVSWYQQTPGQGLQFLFEYFSETQRNKGNFPGRFSGRQFSNSRSEMNVSTLELGDSALYLCASRVSSGRVPYEQYFGPGTRLTVT.

V gene TRBV10-3 combines with J gene TRBJ2-7; no clear D gene. The CDR3 spans 13 residues. Germline CDR1 reads ENHRY; CDR2 reads SYGVKD. V was clipped by 4 bases and J by 1 base, with 8 bases between them. The CDR3 DNA is TGTGCCATCAGTGTATCGGAATCCTACGAGCAGTACTTC. It specifies CAISVSESYEQYF.

The chain recombines TRBV15 with TRBJ2-3; D unresolved. Germline V CDR1 and CDR2: LNHNV, YYDKDF (reference sequence). The CDR3 runs 13 residues. Trimming pared 3 bases from V and 2 bases from J, leaving 6 bases between. CDR3: CATSRTYTDTQYF. CDR3 coding DNA: TGTGCCACCAGCAGGACTTACACAGATACGCAGTATTTT.

The J gene is TRBJ1-1, the V gene TRBV5-4; D may be TRBD1 (6 bases). Trimming took off 1 base at V and 1 base at J, with 17 bases between the two ends. The germline V gene encodes CDR1 SGHNT and CDR2 YYREEE (reference sequence). This CDR3 is 17 amino acids long. This CDR3 reads CASSLNSGRGRNTEAFF. As DNA, the CDR3 is TGTGCCAGCAGCTTGAATTCGGGCAGGGGAAGGAACACTGAAGCTTTCTTT.

This chain joins TRBV14 and TRBJ1-1; no firm D call. V lost 0 bases and J 0 bases, leaving 11 bases between the germline ends. CDR1 and CDR2 from the germline V gene are SGHDN and FVKESK. CDR3 length: 16 amino acids. The chain's CDR3 is CASSQESNSMNTEAFF. Here the CDR3 DNA reads TGTGCCAGCAGCCAAGAATCGAACAGCATGAACACTGAAGCTTTCTTT.

This chain connects TRBV4-1 to TRBJ2-3, with D possibly being TRBD1 (6 bases). The CDR3 covers 16 residues. Trimming took off 1 base at V and 2 bases at J, with 13 bases between the two ends. CDR1 is MGHRA and CDR2 is YSYEKL in the germline V gene. In DNA, the CDR3 is TGCGCCAGCAGCCAAGGAGTACAGGGCCTCACAGATACGCAGTATTTT. It codes for CASSQGVQGLTDTQYF.

The table lists this clone with a few counts. This rearrangement joins TRBV2 to TRBJ2-5, with D possibly TRBD2 on 5 matching bases. V shed 4 bases and J shed 1 base, with 7 bases lying between them. The CDR3 has 13 amino acids. CDR1 SNHLY and CDR2 FYNNEI come from the germline V gene. CDR3 coding DNA: TGTGCCAGCAGTGGGAGGATCCAAGAGACCCAGTACTTC. It is translated as CASSGRIQETQYF.

The rearrangement uses TRBV6-1 and TRBJ2-6; D gene ambiguous. Germline V gives CDR1 MNHNS, CDR2 SASEGT. The V end was cut by 0 bases, the J end by 0 bases, with 6 bases between. The CDR3 totals 16 residues. As DNA, the CDR3 is TGTGCCAGCAGTGAAGCAGGAAACTCTGGGGCCAACGTCCTGACTTTC. This codes for CASSEAGNSGANVLTF.

The gene calls are TRBV10-2 and TRBJ2-3, with 15 bases identical to TRBD2. Trimming at V came to 8 bases and at J to 0 bases, leaving 0 bases not matched to a gene. Looked up from germline, CDR1 is WSHSY and CDR2 is SAAADI. CDR3 size: 15 residues. This CDR3 reads CASGTSGRSTDTQYF. DNA of the CDR3: TGCGCCAGCGGGACTAGCGGGAGGAGCACAGATACGCAGTATTTT.

The CDR3, as DNA: TGTGCCAGCAGTATATATCAGTCGCGTTACGAGCAGTACTTC. It is translated as CASSIYQSRYEQYF. V gene TRBV27 combines with J gene TRBJ2-7; D is uncertain. Trimming stripped 5 bases from V and 4 bases from J, with 15 bases between. The CDR3 is 14 amino acids. Germline values: CDR1 MNHEY, CDR2 SMNVEV (reference sequence).

The CDR3 region is CASSLDWASVVDTQYF. CDR3 nucleotides: TGTGCCAGCAGCTTAGATTGGGCTAGCGTGGTGGATACGCAGTATTTT. This sequence joins TRBV11-3 and TRBJ2-3; tentatively, D is TRBD2 (6 bases). V was pared by 0 bases and J by 6 bases, with 16 bases between. The germline V gene has CDR1 SGHNT and CDR2 YENEEA. The CDR3 has 16 amino acids.

The chain is built from TRBV9 and TRBJ1-6; D remains ambiguous. The ends were cut back, 4 bases at V and 9 bases at J, with 11 bases in the middle. This CDR3 has 13 residues. The germline gives CDR1 SGDLS, CDR2 YYNGEE. The CDR3 region is CASSPSAGSPLHF. The CDR3 DNA reads as TGTGCCAGCAGCCCAAGTGCAGGTTCACCCCTCCACTTT.